Below are 21 T cell receptor beta chains sequenced from a single sample in a study of beta chain features in type 1 diabetes. Their antigens are not known. Expressed TCRB transcripts were sequenced because the isolated RNA had all been reverse transcribed beforehand. The table came from immunoSEQ multiplex PCR; TCRdb's copy has only in-frame clones and leaves some out. Of more than 300,000 clones listed, around 10% are singletons. General study points: TCRB CDR3s from Type 1 diabetes patients were moderately but significantly shorter in all four CD4+ subsets.

The sample was central memory CD4+ T cells from blood. The source of these receptors is a man under 40 with type 1 diabetes.

This clone showed up just a few times. The rearrangement joins TRBV7-2 to TRBJ2-7, with TRBD2 matching 7 bases. V was clipped by 6 bases and J by 3 bases; unmatched bases: 8. Germline V lookup: CDR1 SGHTA, CDR2 FQGNSA. The CDR3 has 14 amino acids. CDR3 protein: CASRPTSENYEQYF. The CDR3 coding sequence is TGTGCCAGCAGGCCAACTAGCGAAAACTACGAGCAGTACTTC.

A single count supports this clone. This sequence joins TRBV15 and TRBJ2-1; the D gene is possibly TRBD2 (5 bases). Germline values: CDR1 LNHNV, CDR2 YYDKDF (reference sequence). This CDR3 contains 12 residues. V was clipped by 2 bases and J by 9 bases, with 8 bases between them. The CDR3 region has the DNA TGTGCCACCAGCAGAAGCGGTGCTGAGCAGTTCTTC. This gives the protein CATSRSGAEQFF.

This chain joins TRBV10-1 and TRBJ2-1; 8 positions agree with TRBD2. Germline loops: CDR1 WNHNN, CDR2 SYGVQD (reference sequence). The CDR3 extends over 16 amino acids. V lost 3 bases to trimming and J lost 0 bases; unmatched junction nucleotides: 4. The DNA for the CDR3 is TGCGCCAGCAGTGACGGCGCGGGAGGCTCCTACAATGAGCAGTTCTTC. Its protein product is CASSDGAGGSYNEQFF.

This clone has only a few counts. The V and J genes are TRBV6-6 and TRBJ1-1, with TRBD1 as a possible D gene (6 bases). V lost 10 bases and J 4 bases, leaving 19 bases between the germline ends. The CDR3 length is 14 residues. Germline lookup yields CDR1 MNHNY and CDR2 SVGAGI (reference sequence). The DNA of the CDR3 is TGTGCCATCAGAAGGGGGGCTGGGAGCACTGAAGCTTTCTTT. As protein: CAIRRGAGSTEAFF.

This clone was recorded a few times. This chain uses TRBV4-2 with TRBJ2-7; tentative D call: TRBD2 (6 bases). Trimming stripped 0 bases from V and 3 bases from J, with 24 bases between. Germline CDR1 reads LGHNA; CDR2 reads YNFKEQ. The CDR3 is 19 amino acids. As DNA, the CDR3 is TGTGCCAGCAGCCAAGACGTGACAGAGGAGGCGGGGACCCTCTACGAGCAGTACTTC. Translated: CASSQDVTEEAGTLYEQYF.

The chain carries TRBV5-1 and TRBJ2-5; tentative D call: TRBD2 (5 bases). The germline V and J ends were trimmed by 4 bases and 1 base, with 11 bases remaining between them. The CDR3 is 14 amino acids. CDR1 is SGHRS, CDR2 YFSETQ, per germline. In DNA form, the CDR3 reads TGCGCCAGCAGCCCGGGGTCGACCCAAGAGACCCAGTACTTC. Its translation is CASSPGSTQETQYF.

This clone was seen many times. The chain links TRBV5-1 to TRBJ2-7; possibly TRBD1 for D (6 bases). Trimming took 0 bases from V and 5 from J, leaving 15 bases between them. This CDR3 comprises 15 residues. Germline CDR1 reads SGHRS; CDR2 reads YFSETQ. The CDR3 nucleotides read TGCGCCAGCAGCTTGGTCGTGCAGGGGAGCAACGAGCAGTACTTC. This translates into CASSLVVQGSNEQYF.

This clone has just a few counts. The chain combines TRBV11-3 with TRBJ2-3; D remains ambiguous. The CDR3 contains 13 residues. CDR1 SGHNT and CDR2 YENEEA come from the germline V gene. Trimming removed 5 bases from V and 1 base from J, with 7 bases in between. The CDR3 nucleotides read TGTGCCAGCAGCCCCCAAGGCACAGATACGCAGTATTTT. Its protein product is CASSPQGTDTQYF.

This clone was found a few times. The V gene is TRBV28, the J gene TRBJ1-1; TRBD1 aligns across 7 bases. This CDR3 is 16 amino acids long. V lost 4 bases and J lost 1; bases outside the gene matches: 9. Germline CDR1 is MDHEN and CDR2 is SYDVKM. In DNA, the CDR3 is TGTGCCAGCAGTTCCATGTGGGCAGGGGGGAACACTGAAGCTTTCTTT. Protein product: CASSSMWAGGNTEAFF.

This clone was counted only a few times. V usage is TRBV28 and J usage is TRBJ1-4; no reliable D call. The V end was cut by 1 base, the J end by 8 bases, with 17 bases between. Germline V gives CDR1 MDHEN, CDR2 SYDVKM. The CDR3 loop spans 16 amino acids. The CDR3 region is CASSLLASGFGEKLFF. In DNA, the CDR3 is TGTGCCAGCAGTTTATTGGCGTCGGGGTTTGGGGAAAAACTGTTTTTT.

This clone came up a few times. The chain employs TRBV5-4 and TRBJ2-3, with D maybe TRBD2 (6 bases). V dropped 6 bases and J dropped 0 bases, with 14 bases sitting between them. CDR3 length equals 15 residues. Germline-derived CDR1 and CDR2 are SGHNT and YYREEE (reference sequence). The chain's CDR3 is CASNPSARSTDTQYF. The CDR3 nucleotides read TGTGCCAGCAACCCTAGCGCGAGAAGCACAGATACGCAGTATTTT.

The chain joins TRBV5-1 to TRBJ2-5; TRBD1 aligns across 7 bases. From germline, CDR1 is SGHRS and CDR2 YFSETQ. The V segment lost 4 bases and the J segment 3 bases; nucleotides outside the gene matches: 6. The CDR3 length is 14 residues. As DNA, the CDR3 is TGCGCCAGCAGCCCCGGGACAGCGAAAGAGACCCAGTACTTC. It encodes CASSPGTAKETQYF.

This clone occurred a few times. The rearrangement joins TRBV30 to TRBJ2-4, with D perhaps matching TRBD2 (6 bases). The ends were cut back, 3 bases at V and 6 bases at J, with 12 bases in the middle. The CDR3 contains 13 residues. Per the germline V gene, CDR1 is GTSNPN and CDR2 is SVGIG (reference sequence). This chain's CDR3 is CAWRGRGTNIQYF. The CDR3 DNA follows: TGTGCCTGGAGAGGGCGGGGAACAAACATTCAGTACTTC. Based on the CDR3 plus reference TRBV30 and TRBJ2-4, the full variable domain is SQTIHQWPATLVQPVGSPLSLECTVEGTSNPNLYWYRQAAGRGLQLLFYSVGIGQISSEVPQNLSASRPQDRQFILSSKKLLLSDSGFYLCAWRGRGTNIQYFGAGTRLSVL.

This chain uses TRBV28 with TRBJ2-3; TRBD1 agrees at 7 bases. Per the germline V gene, CDR1 is MDHEN and CDR2 is SYDVKM. The length of the CDR3 is 14 residues. J gave up 6 bases and V 3 bases, and 6 bases lay outside the gene matches. The chain's CDR3 is CASSLRSRGDTQYF. In nucleotides, the CDR3 is TGTGCCAGCAGTTTGCGGTCCAGGGGGGATACGCAGTATTTT.

This clone was detected only a few times. Within the sample, other DNA sequences also encode this same CDR3. The chain has TRBV2 and TRBJ1-1; D is perhaps TRBD1 (5 bases). V lost 3 bases to trimming and J lost 5 bases, with 13 bases between them. Germline assignment: CDR1 SNHLY and CDR2 FYNNEI. The CDR3 runs to 14 residues. The CDR3 coding sequence is TGTGCCAGCAGTGAGGTGGGGGAGTGGACTGAAGCTTTCTTT. This encodes CASSEVGEWTEAFF.

This clone was counted many times. CDR3: CASSQAGPRTHNEQFF. CDR3 DNA sequence: TGTGCCAGCAGCCAAGCAGGACCACGCACACACAATGAGCAGTTCTTC. The V call is TRBV4-2, the J call TRBJ2-1, with D unclear. This CDR3 has 16 residues. In germline, CDR1 is LGHNA, CDR2 YNFKEQ. The V end was cut by 1 base, the J end by 5 bases, with 15 bases between.

This clone was seen a handful of times. The chain links TRBV6-6 to TRBJ2-2; D is tentatively TRBD1 or TRBD2 (6 bases each). The V gene lost 5 bases and the J gene lost 6 bases, with 16 bases spanning the gap. The V gene's germline CDR1 is MNHNY and CDR2 SVGAGI (reference sequence). The CDR3 covers 15 residues. DNA for the CDR3: TGTGCCAGCAGTGGCTGGGGGGCGCTGGCCGGGGAGCTGTTTTTT. Residues: CASSGWGALAGELFF.

The chain combines TRBV7-9 with TRBJ2-1; the D is unclear. V shed 2 bases and J shed 5 bases, with 10 bases lying between them. CDR1 is SEHNR, CDR2 FQNEAQ, per germline (reference sequence). CDR3 size: 14 residues. The CDR3 region is CASSLSSENNEQFF. The DNA of the CDR3 is TGTGCCAGCAGCTTAAGTTCAGAAAACAATGAGCAGTTCTTC.

The V gene is TRBV5-1, the J gene TRBJ2-1; D unclear. CDR1 and CDR2 from the germline V gene are SGHRS and YFSETQ. CDR3 length: 15 residues. V was trimmed by 5 bases and J by 2 bases, leaving 14 bases between them. CDR3 nucleotides: TGCGCCAGCAGTTCCACGAGGCTAACCTACAATGAGCAGTTCTTC. Translation: CASSSTRLTYNEQFF.

This sequence joins TRBV7-6 and TRBJ2-7, with no clear D. The CDR3 is 11 amino acids. CDR1 is SGHVS and CDR2 is FNYEAQ in the germline V gene. Trimming removed 2 bases from V and 6 bases from J, with 5 bases in between. The CDR3 sequence is CASSLYGEQYF. DNA for the CDR3: TGTGCCAGCAGCTTATATGGCGAGCAGTACTTC.

This clone appeared a few times. This CDR3 is also generated by other DNA sequences in the sample. This chain uses TRBV5-4 with TRBJ2-2; 8 bases match TRBD1. Per germline, CDR1 SGHNT and CDR2 YYREEE (reference sequence). Trimming at V came to 4 bases and at J to 1 base, leaving 3 bases not matched to a gene. CDR3 length: 15 residues. The CDR3 coding sequence is TGTGCCAGCAGCCCTGGGACAGGGAACACCGGGGAGCTGTTTTTT. The encoded protein is CASSPGTGNTGELFF. The complete variable domain, with remaining parts taken from reference TRBV5-4 and TRBJ2-2, reads ETGVTQSPTHLIKTRGQQVTLRCSSQSGHNTVSWYQQALGQGPQFIFQYYREEENGRGNFPPRFSGLQFPNYSSELNVNALELDDSALYLCASSPGTGNTGELFFGEGSRLTVL.